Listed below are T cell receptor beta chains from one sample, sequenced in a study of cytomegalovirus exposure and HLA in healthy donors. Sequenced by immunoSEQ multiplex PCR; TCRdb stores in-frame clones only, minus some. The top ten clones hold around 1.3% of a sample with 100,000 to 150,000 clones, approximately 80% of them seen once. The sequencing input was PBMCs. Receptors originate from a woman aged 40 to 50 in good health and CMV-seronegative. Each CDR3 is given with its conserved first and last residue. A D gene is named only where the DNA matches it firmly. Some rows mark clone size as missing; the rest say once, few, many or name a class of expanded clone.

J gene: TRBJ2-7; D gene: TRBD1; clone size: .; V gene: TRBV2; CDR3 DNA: TGTGCCAGCAGACGTCCCGGGACAGGGCTAACCTACGAGCAGTACTTC; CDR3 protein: CASRRPGTGLTYEQYF
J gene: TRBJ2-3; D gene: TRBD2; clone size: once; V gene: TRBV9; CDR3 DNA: TGTGCCAGCAGCGTTAGCGGGGGGTGGACAGATACGCAGTATTTT; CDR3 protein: CASSVSGGWTDTQYF
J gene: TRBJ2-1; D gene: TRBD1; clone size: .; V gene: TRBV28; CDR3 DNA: TGTGCCAGCAGCTGGGGGACAGGGATTAATGAGCAGTTCTTC; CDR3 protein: CASSWGTGINEQFF
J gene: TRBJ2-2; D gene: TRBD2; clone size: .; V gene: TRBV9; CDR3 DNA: TGTGCCAGCAGAGACTTCGCGGGAGAAAGGTCGACCGGGGAGCTGTTTTTT; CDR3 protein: CASRDFAGERSTGELFF
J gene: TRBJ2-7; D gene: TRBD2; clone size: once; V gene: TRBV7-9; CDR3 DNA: TGTGCCAGCAGCTTAGGTACTAGAGAAAGGGGACTAGCGAACGAGCAGTACTTC; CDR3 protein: CASSLGTRERGLANEQYF
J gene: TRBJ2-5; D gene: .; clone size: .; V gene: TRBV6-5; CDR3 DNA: TGTGCCAGCAGTTCGGAGGGTCGCCTTAGGGGAGAGACCCAGTACTTC; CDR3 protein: CASSSEGRLRGETQYF
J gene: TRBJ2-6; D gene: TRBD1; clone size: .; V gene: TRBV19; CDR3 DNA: TGTGCCAGTAGATCGACAGGGTCCTCTGGGGCCAACGTCCTGACTTTC; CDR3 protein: CASRSTGSSGANVLTF
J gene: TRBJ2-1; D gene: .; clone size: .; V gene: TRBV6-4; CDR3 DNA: TGTGCCAGCAGTGGGCGCGGGGGCTATGAGCAGTTCTTC; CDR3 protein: CASSGRGGYEQFF
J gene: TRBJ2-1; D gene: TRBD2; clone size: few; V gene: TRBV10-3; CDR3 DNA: TGTGCCATCACTAGCGGGGGGCGAAGCTCCTACAATGAGCAGTTCTTC; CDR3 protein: CAITSGGRSSYNEQFF
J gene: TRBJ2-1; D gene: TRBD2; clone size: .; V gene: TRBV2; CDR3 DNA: TGTGCCAGGGGACTAGCGGGGGACAATGAGCAGTTCTTC; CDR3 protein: CARGLAGDNEQFF
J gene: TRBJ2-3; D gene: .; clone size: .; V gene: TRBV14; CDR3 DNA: TGTGCCAGCAGCCCCCGCCAGGGAATTTTCACAGATACGCAGTATTTT; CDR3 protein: CASSPRQGIFTDTQYF
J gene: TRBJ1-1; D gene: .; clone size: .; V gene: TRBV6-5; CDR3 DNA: TGTGCCAGCTTGAGGAGGGGGAACACTGAAGCTTTCTTT; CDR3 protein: CASLRRGNTEAFF
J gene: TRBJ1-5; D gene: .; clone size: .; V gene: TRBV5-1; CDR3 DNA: TGCGCCAGCAGCTTGGGGGGCTCGAGCAATCAGCCCCAGCATTTT; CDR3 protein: CASSLGGSSNQPQHF
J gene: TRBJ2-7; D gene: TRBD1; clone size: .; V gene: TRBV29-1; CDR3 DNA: TGCAGCGTCGCGGGACAGGGTACCTACGAGCAGTACTTC; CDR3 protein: CSVAGQGTYEQYF
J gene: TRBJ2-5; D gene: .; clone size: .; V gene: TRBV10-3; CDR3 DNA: TGTGCCATCAGACAGGCAACTCAAGAGACCCAGTACTTC; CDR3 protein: CAIRQATQETQYF
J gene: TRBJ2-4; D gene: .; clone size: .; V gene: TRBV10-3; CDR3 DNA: TGTGCCATCAGTGAGTCTTGGCAACTAGGGAACATTCAGTACTTC; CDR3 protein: CAISESWQLGNIQYF
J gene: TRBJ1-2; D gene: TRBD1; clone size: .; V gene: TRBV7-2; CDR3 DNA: TGTGCCAGCAGTTCTAATGTCAGGGGGCAAGGCTACACCTTC; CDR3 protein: CASSSNVRGQGYTF
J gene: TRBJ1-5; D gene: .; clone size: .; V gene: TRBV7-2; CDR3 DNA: TGTGCCAGCAAACAGGCGAATAGCAATCAGCCCCAGCATTTT; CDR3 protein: CASKQANSNQPQHF
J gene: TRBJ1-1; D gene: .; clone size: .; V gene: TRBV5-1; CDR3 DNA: TGCGCCAGCAGGATACAGGAGAACACTGAAGCTTTCTTT; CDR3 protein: CASRIQENTEAFF
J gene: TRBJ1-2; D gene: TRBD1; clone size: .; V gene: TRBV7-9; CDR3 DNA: TGTGCCAGCAGCTTAGGTCACAGGGGAAGGGGCACCTATGGCTACACCTTC; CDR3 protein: CASSLGHRGRGTYGYTF
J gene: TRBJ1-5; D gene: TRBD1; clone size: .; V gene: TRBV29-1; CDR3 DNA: TGCAGCGGACTACCCCGGGACAGGGTTCAGCAGCCCCAGCATTTT; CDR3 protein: CSGLPRDRVQQPQHF
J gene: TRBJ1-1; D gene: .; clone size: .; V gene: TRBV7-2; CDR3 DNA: TGTGCCAGCAGCTTGTCGGCGGTTAGTGAAGCTTTCTTT; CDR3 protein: CASSLSAVSEAFF
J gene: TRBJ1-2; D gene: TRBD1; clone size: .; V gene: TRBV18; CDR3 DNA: TGTGCCAGCTCACCACCTTCAGGACAGGGGGAGTACTATGGCTACACCTTC; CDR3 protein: CASSPPSGQGEYYGYTF
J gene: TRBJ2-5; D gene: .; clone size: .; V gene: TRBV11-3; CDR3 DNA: TGTGCCAGCAGCACCGGGACACAGAAAGAGGAGACCCAGTACTTC; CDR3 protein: CASSTGTQKEETQYF
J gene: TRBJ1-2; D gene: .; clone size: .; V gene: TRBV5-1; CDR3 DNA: TGCGCCAGCAGCTTGGGCGGGGAGGTTAGCTACACCTTC; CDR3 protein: CASSLGGEVSYTF
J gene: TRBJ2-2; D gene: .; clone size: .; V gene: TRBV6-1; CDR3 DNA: TGTGCCAGCAGTGAACAGTACCCTGCGAACACCGGGGAGCTGTTTTTT; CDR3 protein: CASSEQYPANTGELFF
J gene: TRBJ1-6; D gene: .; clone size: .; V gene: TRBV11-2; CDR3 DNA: TGTGCCAGCAGCTTAGACCGCAACGGTAATTCACCCCTCCACTTT; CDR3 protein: CASSLDRNGNSPLHF
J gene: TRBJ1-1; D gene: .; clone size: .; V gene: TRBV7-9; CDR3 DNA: TGTGCCAGCAGCTTAATCCCCCATGAAGCTTTCTTT; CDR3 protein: CASSLIPHEAFF
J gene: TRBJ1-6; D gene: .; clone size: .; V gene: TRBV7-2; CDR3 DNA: TGTGCCAGCAGCTTAGGACAAAATTCACCCCTCCACTTT; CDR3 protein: CASSLGQNSPLHF
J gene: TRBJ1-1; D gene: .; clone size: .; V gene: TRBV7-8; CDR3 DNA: TGTGCCAGCAGCTTAGCGGTGCAGGGTGGAGCTTTCTTT; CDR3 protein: CASSLAVQGGAFF
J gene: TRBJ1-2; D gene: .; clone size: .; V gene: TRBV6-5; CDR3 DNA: TGTGCCAGCAGTTATGACAGTTCTTCTTATGGCTACACCTTC; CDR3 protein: CASSYDSSSYGYTF
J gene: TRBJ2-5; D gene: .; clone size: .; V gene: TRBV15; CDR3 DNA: TGTGCCACCTGGGGGGGCGGGGCGTACCAAGAGACCCAGTACTTC; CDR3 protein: CATWGGGAYQETQYF
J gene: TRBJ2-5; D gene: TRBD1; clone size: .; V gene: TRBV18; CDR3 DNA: TGTGCCAGCTCACCCACGACAGGGTTACACCAAGAGACCCAGTACTTC; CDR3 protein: CASSPTTGLHQETQYF
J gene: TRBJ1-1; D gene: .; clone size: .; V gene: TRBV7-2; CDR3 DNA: TGTGCCAGCAGCTCAGGACAGAACACTGAAGCTTTCTTT; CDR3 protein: CASSSGQNTEAFF
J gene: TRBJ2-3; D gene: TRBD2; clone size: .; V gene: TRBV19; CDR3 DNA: TGTGCCAGTAGTGCGGGACTAGCGGGGGCAGATACGCAGTATTTT; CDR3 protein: CASSAGLAGADTQYF
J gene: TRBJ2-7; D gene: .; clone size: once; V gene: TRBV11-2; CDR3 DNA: TGTGCCAGCAGCTCGCAAGGACAGTACGAGCAGTACTTC; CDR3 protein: CASSSQGQYEQYF
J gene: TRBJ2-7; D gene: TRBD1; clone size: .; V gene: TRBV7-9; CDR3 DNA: TGTGCCAGCAGCTCGCCCGGGACAGCCTCCTACGAGCAGTACTTC; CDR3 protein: CASSSPGTASYEQYF
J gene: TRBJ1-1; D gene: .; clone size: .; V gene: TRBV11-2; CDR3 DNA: TGTGCCAGCAGCTTACGGCAGGGCACTGAAGCTTTCTTT; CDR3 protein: CASSLRQGTEAFF
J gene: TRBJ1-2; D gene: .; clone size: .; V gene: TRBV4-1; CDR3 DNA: TGCGCCAGCAGCCAAGATGGGCAGGGGAGGGATGGCTACACCTTC; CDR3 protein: CASSQDGQGRDGYTF
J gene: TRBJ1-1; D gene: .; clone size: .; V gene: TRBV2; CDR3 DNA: TGTGCCAGCACGGGGGTTTTTGAGGACACTGAAGCTTTCTTT; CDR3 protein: CASTGVFEDTEAFF
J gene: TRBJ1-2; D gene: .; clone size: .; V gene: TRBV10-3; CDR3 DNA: TGTGCCATCAGTGAGTCCTCGGACATACCTAACTATGGCTACACCTTC; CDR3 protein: CAISESSDIPNYGYTF
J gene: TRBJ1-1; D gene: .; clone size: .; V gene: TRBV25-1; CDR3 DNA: TGTGCCAGCAACTCTCAGGGAATGAACACTGAAGCTTTCTTT; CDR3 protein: CASNSQGMNTEAFF
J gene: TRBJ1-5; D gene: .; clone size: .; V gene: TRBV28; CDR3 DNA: TGTGCCGCAAACAGGGATTACGGCAATCAGCCCCAGCATTTT; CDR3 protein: CAANRDYGNQPQHF
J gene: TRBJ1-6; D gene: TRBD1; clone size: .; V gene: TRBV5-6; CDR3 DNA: TGTGCCAGCAGCTTGGAGCCGACAGGGGGTGATTCACCCCTCCACTTT; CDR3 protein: CASSLEPTGGDSPLHF
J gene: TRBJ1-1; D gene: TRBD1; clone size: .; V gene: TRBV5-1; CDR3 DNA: TGCGCCAGCAGCTACACGACAGGGCCCAATATTGAAGCTTTCTTT; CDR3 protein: CASSYTTGPNIEAFF
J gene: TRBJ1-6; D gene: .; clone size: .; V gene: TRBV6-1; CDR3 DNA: TGTGCCAGCAGTGAATGGGGACTTATAAATTCACCCCTCCACTTT; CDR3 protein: CASSEWGLINSPLHF
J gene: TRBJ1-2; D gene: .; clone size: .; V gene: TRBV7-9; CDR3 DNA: TGTGCCAGCAGCTTCGAGTATGGCTACACCTTC; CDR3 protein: CASSFEYGYTF
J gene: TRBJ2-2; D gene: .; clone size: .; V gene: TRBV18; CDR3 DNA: TGTGCCAGCTCACCACCGTGGGTTAGCCTACCCGGGGAGCTGTTTTTT; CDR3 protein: CASSPPWVSLPGELFF
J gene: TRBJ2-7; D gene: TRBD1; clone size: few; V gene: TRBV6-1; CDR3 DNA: TGTGCCAGCAGGGTAGACAGGGGGCGGGCCTACGAGCAGTACTTC; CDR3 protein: CASRVDRGRAYEQYF
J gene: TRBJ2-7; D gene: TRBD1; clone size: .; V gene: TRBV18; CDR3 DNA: TGTGCCAGCTCACTTGGACAGGGGTCCTCCTACGAGCAGTACTTC; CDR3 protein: CASSLGQGSSYEQYF
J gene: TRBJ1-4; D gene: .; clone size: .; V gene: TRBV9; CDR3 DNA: TGTGCCAGCAGCGTAGCGGCAGGGAAAAATGAAAAACTGTTTTTT; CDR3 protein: CASSVAAGKNEKLFF
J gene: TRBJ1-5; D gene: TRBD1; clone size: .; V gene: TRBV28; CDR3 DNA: TGTGCCAGCAGACCGGACAGGGGGCAATTCCAGCCCCAGCATTTT; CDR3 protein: CASRPDRGQFQPQHF
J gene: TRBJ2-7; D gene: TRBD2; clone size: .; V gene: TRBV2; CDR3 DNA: TGTGCCAGCAGTCCAATGCGGGGGGGCCCCATTGATCTTGCCTACGAGCAGTACTTC; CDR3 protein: CASSPMRGGPIDLAYEQYF
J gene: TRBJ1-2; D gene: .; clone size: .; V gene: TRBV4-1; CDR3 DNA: TGCGCCAGCAGCCAAAGTCTTACAGGGGGCTACACCTTC; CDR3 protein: CASSQSLTGGYTF
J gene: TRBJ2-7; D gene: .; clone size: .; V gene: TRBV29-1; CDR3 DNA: TGCAGCGTTGTAAGCCTCCCCTCCTACGAGCAGTACTTC; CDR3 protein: CSVVSLPSYEQYF
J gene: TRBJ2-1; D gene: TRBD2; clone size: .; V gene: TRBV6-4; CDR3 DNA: TGTGCCAGCAGACTACTAGCGGGCGGTGAGCAGTTCTTC; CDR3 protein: CASRLLAGGEQFF
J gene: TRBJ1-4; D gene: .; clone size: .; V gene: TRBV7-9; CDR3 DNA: TGTGCCAGCAGTTTCCGGGCTACCGGGAACGAAAAACTGTTTTTT; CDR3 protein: CASSFRATGNEKLFF
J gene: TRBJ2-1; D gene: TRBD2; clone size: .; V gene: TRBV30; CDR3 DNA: TGTGCCTGGAGCTATAGCGGGGGGCCTTACAATGAGCAGTTCTTC; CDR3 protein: CAWSYSGGPYNEQFF
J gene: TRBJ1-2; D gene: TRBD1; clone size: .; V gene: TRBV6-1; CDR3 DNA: TGTGCCAGCAGTGTTGGGACAGGGGTTGAGAGCTTTAACTATGGCTACACCTTC; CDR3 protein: CASSVGTGVESFNYGYTF
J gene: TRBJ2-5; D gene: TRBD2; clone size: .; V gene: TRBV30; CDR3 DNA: TGTGCCTGGAGGGTAGCGGGGGGGCCTCGGGAGACCCAGTACTTC; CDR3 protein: CAWRVAGGPRETQYF